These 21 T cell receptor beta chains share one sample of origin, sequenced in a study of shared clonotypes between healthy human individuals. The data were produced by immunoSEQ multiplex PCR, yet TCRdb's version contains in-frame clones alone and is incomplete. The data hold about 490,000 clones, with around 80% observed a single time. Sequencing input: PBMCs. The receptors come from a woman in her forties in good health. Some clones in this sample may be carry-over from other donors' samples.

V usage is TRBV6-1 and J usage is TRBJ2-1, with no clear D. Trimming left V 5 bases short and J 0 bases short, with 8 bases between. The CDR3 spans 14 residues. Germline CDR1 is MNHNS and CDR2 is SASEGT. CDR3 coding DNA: TGTGCCAGCAGTTTCCAGAGCTCCTACAATGAGCAGTTCTTC. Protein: CASSFQSSYNEQFF.

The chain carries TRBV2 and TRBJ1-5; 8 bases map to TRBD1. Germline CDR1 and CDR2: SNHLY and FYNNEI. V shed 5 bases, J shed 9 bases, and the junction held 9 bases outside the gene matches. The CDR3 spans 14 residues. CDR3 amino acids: CASSFGQGGSPQHF. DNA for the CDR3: TGTGCCAGCAGTTTTGGACAGGGTGGGTCGCCCCAGCATTTT. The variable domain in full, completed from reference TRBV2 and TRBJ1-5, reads EPEVTQTPSHQVTQMGQEVILRCVPISNHLYFYWYRQILGQKVEFLVSFYNNEISEKSEIFDDQFSVERPDGSNFTLKIRSTKLEDSAMYFCASSFGQGGSPQHFGDGTRLSIL.

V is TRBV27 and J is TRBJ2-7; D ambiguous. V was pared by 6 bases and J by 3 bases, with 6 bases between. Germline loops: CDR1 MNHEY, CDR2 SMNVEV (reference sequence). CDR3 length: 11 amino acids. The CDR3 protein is CASSNLYEQYF. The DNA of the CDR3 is TGTGCCAGCAGCAATCTCTACGAGCAGTACTTC.

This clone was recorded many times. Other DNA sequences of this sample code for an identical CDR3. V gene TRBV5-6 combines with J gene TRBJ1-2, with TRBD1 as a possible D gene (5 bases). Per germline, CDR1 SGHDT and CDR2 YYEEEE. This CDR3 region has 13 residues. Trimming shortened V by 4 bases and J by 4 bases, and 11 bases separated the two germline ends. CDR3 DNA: TGTGCCAGCAGCCCGCGACAGATCTATGGCTACACCTTC. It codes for CASSPRQIYGYTF.

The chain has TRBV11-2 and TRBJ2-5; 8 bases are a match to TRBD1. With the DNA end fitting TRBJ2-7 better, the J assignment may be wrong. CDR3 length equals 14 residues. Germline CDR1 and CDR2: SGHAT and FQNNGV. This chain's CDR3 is CASSKDRAIYEQYF. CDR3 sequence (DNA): TGTGCCAGCAGCAAGGACAGGGCGATCTACGAGCAGTACTTC.

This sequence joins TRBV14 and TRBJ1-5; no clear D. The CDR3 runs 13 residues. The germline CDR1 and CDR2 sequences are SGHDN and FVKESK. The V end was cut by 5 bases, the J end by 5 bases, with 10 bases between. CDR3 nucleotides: TGTGCCAGCAGCGCCGAATTGGATCAGCCCCAGCATTTT. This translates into CASSAELDQPQHF.

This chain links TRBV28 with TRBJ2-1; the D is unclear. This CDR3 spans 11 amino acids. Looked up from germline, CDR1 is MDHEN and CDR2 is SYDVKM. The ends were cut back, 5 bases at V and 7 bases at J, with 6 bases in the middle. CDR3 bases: TGTGCCAGCAGTATCCCAAATGAGCAGTTCTTC. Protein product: CASSIPNEQFF.

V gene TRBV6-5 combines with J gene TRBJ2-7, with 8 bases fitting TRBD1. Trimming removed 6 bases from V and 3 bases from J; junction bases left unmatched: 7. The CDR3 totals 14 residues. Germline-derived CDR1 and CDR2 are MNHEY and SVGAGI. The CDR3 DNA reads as TGTGCCAGCAGGTCGACAGGGGAGTACTACGAGCAGTACTTC. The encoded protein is CASRSTGEYYEQYF.

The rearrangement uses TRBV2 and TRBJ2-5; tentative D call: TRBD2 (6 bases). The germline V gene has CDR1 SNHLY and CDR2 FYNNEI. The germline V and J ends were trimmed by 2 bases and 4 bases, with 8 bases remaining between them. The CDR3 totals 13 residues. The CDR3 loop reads CASSETGVETQYF. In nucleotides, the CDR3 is TGTGCCAGCAGTGAAACGGGAGTAGAGACCCAGTACTTC.

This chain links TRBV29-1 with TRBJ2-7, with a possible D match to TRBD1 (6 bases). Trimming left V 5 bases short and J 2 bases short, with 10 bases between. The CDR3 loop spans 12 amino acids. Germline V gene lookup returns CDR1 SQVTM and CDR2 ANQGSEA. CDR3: CSVSQGPYEQYF. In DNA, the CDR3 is TGCAGCGTTAGTCAGGGGCCCTACGAGCAGTACTTC.

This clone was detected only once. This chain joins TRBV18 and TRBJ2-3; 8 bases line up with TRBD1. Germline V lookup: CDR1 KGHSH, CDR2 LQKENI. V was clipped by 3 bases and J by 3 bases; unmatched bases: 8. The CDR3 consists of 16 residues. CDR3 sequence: CASSPLDRGGTDTQYF. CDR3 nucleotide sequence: TGTGCCAGCTCACCCCTCGACAGGGGAGGAACAGATACGCAGTATTTT. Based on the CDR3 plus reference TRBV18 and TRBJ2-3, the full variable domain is NAGVMQNPRHLVRRRGQEARLRCSPMKGHSHVYWYRQLPEEGLKFMVYLQKENIIDESGMPKERFSAEFPKEGPSILRIQQVVRGDSAAYFCASSPLDRGGTDTQYFGPGTRLTVL.

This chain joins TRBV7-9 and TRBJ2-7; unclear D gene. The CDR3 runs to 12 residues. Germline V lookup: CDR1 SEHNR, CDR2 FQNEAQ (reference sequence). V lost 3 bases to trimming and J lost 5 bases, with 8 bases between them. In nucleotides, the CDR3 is TGTGCCAGCAGCTTGAGCTCGGACGAGCAGTACTTC. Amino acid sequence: CASSLSSDEQYF.

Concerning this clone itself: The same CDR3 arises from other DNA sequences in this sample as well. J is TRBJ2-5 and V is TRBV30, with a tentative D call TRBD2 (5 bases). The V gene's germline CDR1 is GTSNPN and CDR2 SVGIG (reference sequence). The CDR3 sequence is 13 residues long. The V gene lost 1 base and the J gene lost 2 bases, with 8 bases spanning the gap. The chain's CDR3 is CAWSGGLQETQYF. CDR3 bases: TGTGCCTGGAGTGGAGGACTGCAAGAGACCCAGTACTTC.

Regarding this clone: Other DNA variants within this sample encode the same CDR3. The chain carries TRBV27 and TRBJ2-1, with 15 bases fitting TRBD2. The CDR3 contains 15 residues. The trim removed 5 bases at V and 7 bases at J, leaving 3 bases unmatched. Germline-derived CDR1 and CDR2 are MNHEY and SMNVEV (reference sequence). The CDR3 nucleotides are TGTGCCAGCAGTGCTGGGACTAGCGGGAGGAATGAGCAGTTCTTC. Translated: CASSAGTSGRNEQFF.

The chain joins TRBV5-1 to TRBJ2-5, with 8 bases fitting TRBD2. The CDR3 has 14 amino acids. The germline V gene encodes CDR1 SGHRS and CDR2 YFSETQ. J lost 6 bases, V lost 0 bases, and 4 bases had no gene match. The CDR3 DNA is TGCGCCAGCAGCTTGGGACTAGCGAGGAAGACCCAGTACTTC. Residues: CASSLGLARKTQYF.

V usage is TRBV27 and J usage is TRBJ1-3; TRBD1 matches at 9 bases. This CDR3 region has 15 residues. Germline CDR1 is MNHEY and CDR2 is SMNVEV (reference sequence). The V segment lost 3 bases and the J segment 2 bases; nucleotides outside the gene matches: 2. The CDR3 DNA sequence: TGTGCCAGCAGTTTGACAGGGGGTACTGGAAACACCATATATTTT. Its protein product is CASSLTGGTGNTIYF.

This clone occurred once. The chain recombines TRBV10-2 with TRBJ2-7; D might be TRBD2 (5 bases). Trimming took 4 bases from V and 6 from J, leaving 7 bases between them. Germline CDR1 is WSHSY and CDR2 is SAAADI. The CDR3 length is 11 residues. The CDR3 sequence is CASSGGAEQYF. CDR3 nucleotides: TGCGCCAGCAGTGGGGGAGCCGAGCAGTACTTC.

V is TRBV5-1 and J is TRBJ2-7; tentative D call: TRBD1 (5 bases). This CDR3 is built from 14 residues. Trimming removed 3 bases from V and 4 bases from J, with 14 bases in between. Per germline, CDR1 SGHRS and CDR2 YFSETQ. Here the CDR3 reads CASSSDSTFYEQYF. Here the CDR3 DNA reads TGCGCCAGCAGCTCCGACAGCACCTTTTACGAGCAGTACTTC.

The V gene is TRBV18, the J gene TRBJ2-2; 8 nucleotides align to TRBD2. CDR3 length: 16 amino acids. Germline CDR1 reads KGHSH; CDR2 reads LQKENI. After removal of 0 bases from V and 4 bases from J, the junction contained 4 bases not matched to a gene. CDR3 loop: CASSPPSGTITGELFF. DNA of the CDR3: TGTGCCAGCTCACCACCTAGCGGGACTATCACCGGGGAGCTGTTTTTT.

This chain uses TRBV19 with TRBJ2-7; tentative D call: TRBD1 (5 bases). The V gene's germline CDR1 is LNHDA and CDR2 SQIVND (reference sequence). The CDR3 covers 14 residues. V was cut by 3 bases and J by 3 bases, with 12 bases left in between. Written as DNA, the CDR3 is TGTGCCAGTAGTATCAGGGTTTCCCACTACGAGCAGTACTTC. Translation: CASSIRVSHYEQYF. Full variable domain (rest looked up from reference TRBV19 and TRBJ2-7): DGGITQSPKYLFRKEGQNVTLSCEQNLNHDAMYWYRQDPGQGLRLIYYSQIVNDFQKGDIAEGYSVSREKKESFPLTVTSAQKNPTAFYLCASSIRVSHYEQYFGPGTRLTVT.

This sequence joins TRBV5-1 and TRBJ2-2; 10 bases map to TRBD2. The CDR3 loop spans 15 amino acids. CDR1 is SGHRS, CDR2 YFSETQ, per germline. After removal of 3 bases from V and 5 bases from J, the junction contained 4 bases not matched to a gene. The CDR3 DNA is TGCGCCAGCAGCTACCTAGCGGGAGAGACCGGGGAGCTGTTTTTT. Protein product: CASSYLAGETGELFF.